This passage covers 21 T cell receptor beta chains from one sample sequenced in a study of CD8 T cells in Susac syndrome. With random hexamers, about 0.45 to 1 ug RNA was reverse transcribed. A single record per CDR3 protein comes from TCRdb applying MiXCR to the immunoSEQ multiplex PCR reads. This table has about 150,000 distinct CDR3 sequences, roughly 96% appearing once. The sequencing sample was made of CD8+ T cells from PBMCs. The source is a human donor with multiple sclerosis.

The chain recombines TRBV12-3 or TRBV12-4 with TRBJ1-5, with D perhaps matching TRBD1 (6 bases). The V and J ends lost 6 bases and 9 bases respectively, with 18 bases between them. The CDR3 has 14 residues. DNA for the CDR3: TGTGCCAGCAGCCTGGACAGCCACCAATGGCCCCAGCATTTT. Residues: CASSLDSHQWPQHF.

The genes are TRBV9 and TRBJ1-2; D perhaps matches TRBD1 (5 bases). CDR1 SGDLS and CDR2 YYNGEE come from the germline V gene. The CDR3 length is 15 residues. Trimming pared 3 bases from V and 6 bases from J, leaving 18 bases between. The CDR3 protein is CASSANHAGRNGYTF. CDR3 DNA: TGTGCCAGCAGCGCGAATCACGCAGGGAGGAATGGCTACACCTTC.

The chain is built from TRBV25-1 and TRBJ2-1; weak D call: TRBD2 (6 bases). The V end was cut by 5 bases, the J end by 5 bases, with 16 bases between. This CDR3 is built from 15 residues. CDR1 and CDR2 from the germline V gene are MGHDK and SYGVNS. In nucleotides, the CDR3 is TGTGCCAGCAGTTGGCGGGGCCCCACGGACAATGAGCAGTTCTTC. This translates into CASSWRGPTDNEQFF.

The chain joins TRBV7-9 to TRBJ1-2, with TRBD1 matching over 12 bases. From germline, CDR1 is SEHNR and CDR2 FQNEAQ (reference sequence). The CDR3 extends over 16 amino acids. Germline trimming cut 3 bases from V and 3 bases from J; bases unmatched to any gene: 5. CDR3 in DNA: TGTGCCAGCAGCTTGGGACAGGGGGCTTCTGACTATGGCTACACCTTC. Translation: CASSLGQGASDYGYTF.

This chain joins TRBV2 and TRBJ2-7; no clear D. CDR3 size: 12 residues. V lost 2 bases and J 3 bases, leaving 5 bases between the germline ends. Looked up from germline, CDR1 is SNHLY and CDR2 is FYNNEI. The CDR3 sequence is CASSEHLYEQYF. CDR3 nucleotide sequence: TGTGCCAGCAGTGAACACCTCTACGAGCAGTACTTC.

The J gene is TRBJ1-2, the V gene TRBV6-6; tentative D call: TRBD1 (5 bases). With 5 bases removed from V and 4 bases from J, the gap between germline ends came to 8 bases. Germline CDR1 and CDR2: MNHNY and SVGAGI (reference sequence). The CDR3 is 12 amino acids. CDR3 residues: CASSHDSYGYTF. The CDR3 bases are TGTGCCAGCAGTCATGACAGCTATGGCTACACCTTC.

The V call is TRBV5-1, the J call TRBJ2-1; TRBD2 matches 13 bases. Trimming at V came to 5 bases and at J to 8 bases, leaving 7 bases not matched to a gene. The germline V gene has CDR1 SGHRS and CDR2 YFSETQ. The CDR3 is 15 residues long. The DNA for the CDR3 is TGCGCCAGCAGTTATGGGACTAGCGGGGTCGATGAGCAGTTCTTC. Encoded protein: CASSYGTSGVDEQFF.

The V and J genes are TRBV5-6 and TRBJ2-7; D uncertain. Per the germline V gene, CDR1 is SGHDT and CDR2 is YYEEEE. This CDR3 spans 12 amino acids. V shed 2 bases and J shed 4 bases, with 7 bases lying between them. The CDR3 reads CASSFNIYEQYF. The CDR3 DNA follows: TGTGCCAGCAGCTTTAATATTTACGAGCAGTACTTC.

This chain joins TRBV3-1 and TRBJ1-4, with D perhaps matching TRBD1 (5 bases). The germline CDR1 and CDR2 sequences are LGHDT and YNNKEL (reference sequence). Trimming removed 1 base from V and 4 bases from J, with 19 bases in between. The CDR3 covers 18 residues. Here the CDR3 reads CASSQGGRGALDNEKLFF. In nucleotides, the CDR3 is TGTGCCAGCAGCCAAGGTGGGAGGGGCGCGCTGGATAATGAAAAACTGTTTTTT.

The chain is built from TRBV29-1 and TRBJ2-1; the D is unclear. Germline values: CDR1 SQVTM, CDR2 ANQGSEA. Trimming left V 5 bases short and J 8 bases short, with 22 bases between. The CDR3 sequence is 15 residues long. The CDR3 coding sequence is TGCAGCGTTCAACAGACCAGAGATATGGTCGATGAGCAGTTCTTC. Its protein product is CSVQQTRDMVDEQFF.

The chain has TRBV18 and TRBJ2-3; tentatively, D is TRBD1 (6 bases). From germline, CDR1 is KGHSH and CDR2 LQKENI. The CDR3 is 15 residues long. Trimming removed 4 bases at V and 2 bases at J, with 13 bases between. CDR3 sequence: CASSQGQKSTDTQYF. DNA of the CDR3: TGTGCCAGCTCACAAGGACAGAAATCCACAGATACGCAGTATTTT.

The chain's CDR3 is CASSVERTDTQYF. In DNA form, the CDR3 reads TGTGCCAGCAGCGTAGAGCGCACAGATACGCAGTATTTT. This chain links TRBV9 with TRBJ2-3, with unresolved D. V dropped 0 bases and J dropped 1 base, with 3 bases sitting between them. CDR1 and CDR2 (germline): SGDLS, YYNGEE. The CDR3 runs to 13 residues.

The J gene is TRBJ2-3, the V gene TRBV6-5; 10 nucleotides match TRBD1. This CDR3 is built from 15 residues. The V segment lost 5 bases and the J segment 11 bases; nucleotides outside the gene matches: 13. CDR1 is MNHEY and CDR2 is SVGAGI in the germline V gene. The CDR3 sequence: CASSAPQSGTGEQYF. In DNA form, the CDR3 reads TGTGCCAGCAGTGCACCCCAGTCCGGGACAGGGGAGCAGTATTTT.

The CDR3 nucleotides read TGTGCCTGGACCACCGGGACAGGGATTCAGCCCCAGCATTTT. Its protein is CAWTTGTGIQPQHF. The chain joins TRBV30 to TRBJ1-5, with 9 bases aligning to TRBD1. V lost 4 bases and J lost 6; bases outside the gene matches: 7. The germline CDR1 and CDR2 sequences are GTSNPN and SVGIG (reference sequence). The CDR3 has 14 amino acids.

The genes are TRBV7-6 and TRBJ2-3; D is perhaps TRBD2 (6 bases). This CDR3 has 16 amino acids. Trimming shortened V by 4 bases and J by 7 bases, and 21 bases separated the two germline ends. CDR1 SGHVS and CDR2 FNYEAQ come from the germline V gene. CDR3 DNA: TGTGCCAGCAGCTCCTCCTACGGGGGAGCACGATATACGCAGTATTTT. Residues: CASSSSYGGARYTQYF.

This chain joins TRBV11-2 and TRBJ2-3; TRBD2 agrees at 7 bases. The CDR3 runs to 16 residues. Germline CDR1 is SGHAT and CDR2 is FQNNGV. V shed 3 bases and J 0 bases; nucleotides not matched to a gene: 6. The CDR3 DNA follows: TGTGCCAGCAGCTTGCTCCTAGCGGCTAGCACAGATACGCAGTATTTT. It is translated as CASSLLLAASTDTQYF. Drawing the rest from reference TRBV11-2 and TRBJ2-3, the complete variable domain is EAGVAQSPRYKIIEKRQSVAFWCNPISGHATLYWYQQILGQGPKLLIQFQNNGVVDDSQLPKDRFSAERLKGVDSTLKIQPAKLEDSAVYLCASSLLLAASTDTQYFGPGTRLTVL.

V is TRBV30 and J is TRBJ1-1; D is unresolved. This CDR3 is built from 13 residues. Looked up from germline, CDR1 is GTSNPN and CDR2 is SVGIG (reference sequence). V gave up 4 bases and J gave up 5 bases, with 14 bases separating them. The CDR3 region has the DNA TGTGCCTGGAATTTATGGGGAAAGACTGAAGCTTTCTTT. Its protein is CAWNLWGKTEAFF.

This CDR3 reads CSAGNNYGYTF. Written as DNA, the CDR3 is TGCAGCGCCGGGAATAACTATGGCTACACCTTC. The chain links TRBV20-1 to TRBJ1-2; no definite D call. The CDR3 sequence is 11 residues long. The germline V gene has CDR1 DFQATT and CDR2 SNEGSKA (reference sequence).

The V and J genes are TRBV5-1 and TRBJ1-2, with D unresolved. The CDR3 covers 13 residues. The V gene's germline CDR1 is SGHRS and CDR2 YFSETQ. V shed 0 bases and J shed 5 bases, with 8 bases lying between them. CDR3 nucleotide sequence: TGCGCCAGCAGCTTGGAGGACGGTTATGGCTACACCTTC. This codes for CASSLEDGYGYTF.

This chain's CDR3 is CASSLKGGGPYEQYV. The CDR3 coding sequence is TGTGCCAGCAGTTTAAAGGGCGGGGGCCCCTACGAGCAGTACGTC. V gene TRBV27 combines with J gene TRBJ2-7; TRBD2 might be the D (7 bases). Germline values: CDR1 MNHEY, CDR2 SMNVEV (reference sequence). The CDR3 contains 15 residues. With 2 bases removed from V and 2 bases from J, the gap between germline ends came to 13 bases.

The V call is TRBV30, the J call TRBJ1-1; D unclear. CDR1 and CDR2 from the germline V gene are GTSNPN and SVGIG (reference sequence). Trimming took 4 bases from V and 3 from J, leaving 12 bases between them. The CDR3 runs to 13 residues. The CDR3 nucleotides are TGTGCCTGGACTACGGGCGTTGACACTGAAGCTTTCTTT. Amino acids: CAWTTGVDTEAFF.